These 22 T cell receptor beta chains share one sample of origin, sequenced in a study of T-cell reconstitution after alpha-beta-depleted transplantation in children. Unique molecular identifiers featured in how the TCRbeta library was prepared. Using its own MiXCR run on the PCR reads, TCRdb lists one record per CDR3 protein. The table lists approximately 490,000 distinct CDR3 sequences, approximately 12% of them singletons. The source was PBMCs from the stem cell graft donor, collected from the stem cell graft. The source is a human donor who donated a stem cell graft to a child with combined immunodeficiency.

This clonotype was counted many times. The chain uses TRBV12-3 or TRBV12-4 and TRBJ2-1, with D unresolved. V was cut by 5 bases and J by 6 bases, with 11 bases left in between. The CDR3 totals 13 residues. The CDR3 bases are TGTGCCAGCAGTCCCCTCGTCCCCAATGAGCAGTTCTTC. Residues: CASSPLVPNEQFF.

The table lists this clonotype with many counts. The chain has TRBV7-2 and TRBJ2-7, with 11 bases fitting TRBD2. Germline V gene lookup returns CDR1 SGHTA and CDR2 FQGNSA. The CDR3 is made up of 16 amino acids. J gave up 4 bases and V 5 bases, and 10 bases lay outside the gene matches. In DNA form, the CDR3 reads TGTGCCAGCAGCCAACTAACTGGACTAGCGGGTTACGAGCAGTACTTC. Translation gives CASSQLTGLAGYEQYF.

This clonotype was seen a few times. The chain has TRBV5-1 and TRBJ2-2; D is possibly TRBD1 (6 bases). The CDR3 extends over 16 amino acids. Germline-derived CDR1 and CDR2 are SGHRS and YFSETQ. V shed 4 bases and J shed 1 base, with 14 bases lying between them. Here the CDR3 DNA reads TGCGCCAGCAGCCCCTGGACAGTGGGGAACACCGGGGAGCTGTTTTTT. Amino acid sequence: CASSPWTVGNTGELFF.

The V and J genes are TRBV5-1 and TRBJ2-5; D tentatively reads TRBD1 or TRBD2 (5 bases each). V was clipped by 1 base and J by 1 base, with 14 bases between them. Per the germline V gene, CDR1 is SGHRS and CDR2 is YFSETQ. The CDR3 sequence is 16 residues long. This chain's CDR3 is CASSLLSGTLQETQYF. The CDR3 region has the DNA TGCGCCAGCAGCTTGCTGTCAGGGACCCTCCAAGAGACCCAGTACTTC. The full variable domain, with the rest looked up from reference TRBV5-1 and TRBJ2-5, is KAGVTQTPRYLIKTRGQQVTLSCSPISGHRSVSWYQQTPGQGLQFLFEYFSETQRNKGNFPGRFSGRQFSNSRSEMNVSTLELGDSALYLCASSLLSGTLQETQYFGPGTRLLVL.

This clonotype was found a few times. The rearrangement links TRBV7-8 to TRBJ1-1, with D possibly being TRBD1 (5 bases). Trimming cost V 0 bases and J 12 bases, with 11 bases left between them. CDR1 is SGHVS, CDR2 FQNEAQ, per germline. The CDR3 is made up of 12 amino acids. In DNA, the CDR3 is TGTGCCAGCAGCTTAGCGTCGGGGGGACCTTTCTTT. This sequence encodes CASSLASGGPFF.

This clonotype was recorded a few times. CDR3 DNA sequence: TGTGCCAGCAGGAAACTCAGAATGGACGGGAACACTGAAGCTTTCTTT. This codes for CASRKLRMDGNTEAFF. V gene TRBV2 combines with J gene TRBJ1-1; the D is unclear. V was shortened by 6 bases and J by 1 base, with 18 bases between the two germline ends. This CDR3 has 16 amino acids. The V gene's germline CDR1 is SNHLY and CDR2 FYNNEI. Supplemented by reference TRBV2 and TRBJ1-1, the full variable domain reads EPEVTQTPSHQVTQMGQEVILRCVPISNHLYFYWYRQILGQKVEFLVSFYNNEISEKSEIFDDQFSVERPDGSNFTLKIRSTKLEDSAMYFCASRKLRMDGNTEAFFGQGTRLTVV.

This clonotype was seen a handful of times. The J gene is TRBJ2-2, the V gene TRBV5-1, with 8 bases lining up with TRBD1. The length of the CDR3 is 16 residues. V shed 3 bases, J shed 1 base, and the junction held 5 bases outside the gene matches. Germline CDR1 SGHRS, CDR2 YFSETQ. The CDR3 DNA follows: TGCGCCAGCAGCTCGCTTGGGACAGGGAACACCGGGGAGCTGTTTTTT. It is translated as CASSSLGTGNTGELFF.

The chain employs TRBV6-1 and TRBJ2-7; 12 bases fit TRBD2. V lost 10 bases, J lost 1 base, and 11 bases stayed unmatched. CDR3 size: 16 residues. Germline V gives CDR1 MNHNS, CDR2 SASEGT. The DNA for the CDR3 is TGTGCCACCACAGACCTTGGGACTAGCGGGTCCTACGAGCAGTACTTC. It yields the protein CATTDLGTSGSYEQYF.

This clonotype has a handful of counts. The chain uses TRBV6-5 and TRBJ2-1; D remains unclear. This CDR3 region has 12 residues. V was trimmed by 5 bases and J by 8 bases, leaving 10 bases between them. The germline CDR1 and CDR2 sequences are MNHEY and SVGAGI. The CDR3 is CASSPGWDEQFF. CDR3 DNA sequence: TGTGCCAGCAGTCCCGGTTGGGATGAGCAGTTCTTC.

This sequence joins TRBV5-1 and TRBJ2-3, with TRBD2 identical over 13 bases. CDR1 SGHRS and CDR2 YFSETQ come from the germline V gene. The CDR3 runs 19 residues. The V segment lost 1 base and the J segment 2 bases; nucleotides outside the gene matches: 10. The CDR3 DNA sequence: TGCGCCAGCAGCTTGCCTATACTAGCGGGAGGGCCCCCCACAGATACGCAGTATTTT. This translates into CASSLPILAGGPPTDTQYF. Combining the CDR3 with reference TRBV5-1 and TRBJ2-3 gives the whole variable domain KAGVTQTPRYLIKTRGQQVTLSCSPISGHRSVSWYQQTPGQGLQFLFEYFSETQRNKGNFPGRFSGRQFSNSRSEMNVSTLELGDSALYLCASSLPILAGGPPTDTQYFGPGTRLTVL.

This clonotype was detected many times. This chain uses TRBV6-5 with TRBJ1-3; weak D call: TRBD1 (6 bases). Germline CDR1 MNHEY, CDR2 SVGAGI. The V and J ends lost 0 bases and 8 bases respectively, with 14 bases between them. This CDR3 is 15 amino acids long. The CDR3 nucleotides are TGTGCCAGCAGTTACTCGGGGGCATGGTCGGACACCATATATTTT. Amino acids: CASSYSGAWSDTIYF.

Points on this clonotype: Just one base apart from a much larger clone, this may be a read error. This chain links TRBV9 with TRBJ2-1, with 9 nucleotides matching TRBD2. The CDR3 runs to 18 residues. Germline V gives CDR1 SGDLS, CDR2 YYNGEE. The V and J ends lost 3 bases and 1 base, in that order; junction bases with no gene match: 11. The CDR3 region has the DNA TGTGCCAGCAGCGAGAACCCCGGACTAGCGATATCCTACAATGAGCAGTTCTTC. As protein: CASSENPGLAISYNEQFF.

The chain links TRBV5-1 to TRBJ2-7; D uncertain. Trimming stripped 4 bases from V and 3 bases from J, with 11 bases between. The CDR3 consists of 13 residues. Germline-derived CDR1 and CDR2 are SGHRS and YFSETQ. The CDR3 loop reads CASSPNLGYEQYF. Here the CDR3 DNA reads TGCGCCAGCAGCCCCAATCTCGGCTACGAGCAGTACTTC. Combining the CDR3 with reference TRBV5-1 and TRBJ2-7 gives the whole variable domain KAGVTQTPRYLIKTRGQQVTLSCSPISGHRSVSWYQQTPGQGLQFLFEYFSETQRNKGNFPGRFSGRQFSNSRSEMNVSTLELGDSALYLCASSPNLGYEQYFGPGTRLTVT.

This clonotype was seen a few times. The rearrangement uses TRBV5-6 and TRBJ1-2; D uncertain. Trimming pared 4 bases from V and 0 bases from J, leaving 13 bases between. This CDR3 has 15 residues. Germline CDR1 reads SGHDT; CDR2 reads YYEEEE. The DNA of the CDR3 is TGTGCCAGCAGCCCCTACAGCGTTGCTAACTATGGCTACACCTTC. It is translated as CASSPYSVANYGYTF.

This clonotype turned up a few times. The genes are TRBV7-2 and TRBJ2-7, with 9 bases identical to TRBD1. CDR1 and CDR2 (germline): SGHTA, FQGNSA. The CDR3 totals 15 residues. The junction had 8 bases not matched to a gene; V was cut back by 5 bases and J by 3 bases. The CDR3 nucleotides are TGTGCCAGCAGCCAATTCCGGGACAGGGTCTACGAGCAGTACTTC. This sequence encodes CASSQFRDRVYEQYF.

The genes are TRBV12-3 or TRBV12-4 and TRBJ2-1; 13 nucleotides agree with TRBD2. After removal of 2 bases from V and 8 bases from J, the junction contained 12 bases not matched to a gene. This CDR3 spans 18 amino acids. The CDR3 spells CASSLILTRTSGRYEQFF. The CDR3 DNA sequence: TGTGCCAGCAGTTTAATTCTAACCAGGACTAGCGGGAGATATGAGCAGTTCTTC.

This clonotype has a count of ten or more. The CDR3: CASSLQSQGDEQFF. As DNA, the CDR3 is TGTGCCAGCAGTTTACAGTCACAGGGCGATGAGCAGTTCTTC. The chain has TRBV12-3 or TRBV12-4 and TRBJ2-1; TRBD1 might be the D (6 bases). Trimming pared 2 bases from V and 8 bases from J, leaving 13 bases between. This CDR3 is 14 amino acids long.

The chain links TRBV7-3 to TRBJ2-1; 8 bases map to TRBD2. CDR1 and CDR2 (germline): SGHTA, FQGTGA. This CDR3 has 15 amino acids. Trimming cost V 3 bases and J 8 bases; bases outside gene matches: 9. CDR3 protein: CASSLRAGERYEQFF. The CDR3, as DNA: TGTGCCAGCAGCTTGCGAGCGGGGGAACGTTATGAGCAGTTCTTC.

This clonotype appeared many times. V and J are TRBV27 and TRBJ2-5, with a weak D call TRBD2 (5 bases). Germline assignment: CDR1 MNHEY and CDR2 SMNVEV (reference sequence). The CDR3 has 14 amino acids. The ends were cut back, 3 bases at V and 2 bases at J, with 10 bases in the middle. The DNA of the CDR3 is TGTGCCAGCAGTTTCCGAGGGAAACAAGAGACCCAGTACTTC. Its translation: CASSFRGKQETQYF.

This clonotype was observed a handful of times. This sequence joins TRBV4-3 and TRBJ2-2; D might be TRBD1 (5 bases). Germline CDR1 reads LGHNA; CDR2 reads YSLEER. Trimming removed 0 bases from V and 5 bases from J, with 13 bases in between. This CDR3 spans 16 amino acids. The chain's CDR3 is CASSQDLGASTGELFF. The DNA for the CDR3 is TGCGCCAGCAGCCAAGATTTAGGGGCGTCAACCGGGGAGCTGTTTTTT.

The rearrangement uses TRBV20-1 and TRBJ2-3; D might be TRBD1 (5 bases). The CDR3 consists of 13 residues. The germline V and J ends were trimmed by 3 bases and 4 bases, with 11 bases remaining between them. The germline CDR1 and CDR2 sequences are DFQATT and SNEGSKA (reference sequence). The chain's CDR3 is CSASSEGADTQYF. In DNA form, the CDR3 reads TGCAGTGCTAGTTCCGAAGGGGCAGATACGCAGTATTTT.

This clonotype showed up just a few times. The rearrangement uses TRBV24-1 and TRBJ2-5; D is unclear. The germline gives CDR1 KGHDR, CDR2 SFDVKD. The CDR3 covers 15 residues. Deletions cut 4 bases from V and 3 bases from J, with 14 bases between. CDR3 protein: CATSDPSSTEETQYF. For the CDR3, the DNA is TGTGCCACCAGTGACCCGTCCAGTACGGAAGAGACCCAGTACTTC.